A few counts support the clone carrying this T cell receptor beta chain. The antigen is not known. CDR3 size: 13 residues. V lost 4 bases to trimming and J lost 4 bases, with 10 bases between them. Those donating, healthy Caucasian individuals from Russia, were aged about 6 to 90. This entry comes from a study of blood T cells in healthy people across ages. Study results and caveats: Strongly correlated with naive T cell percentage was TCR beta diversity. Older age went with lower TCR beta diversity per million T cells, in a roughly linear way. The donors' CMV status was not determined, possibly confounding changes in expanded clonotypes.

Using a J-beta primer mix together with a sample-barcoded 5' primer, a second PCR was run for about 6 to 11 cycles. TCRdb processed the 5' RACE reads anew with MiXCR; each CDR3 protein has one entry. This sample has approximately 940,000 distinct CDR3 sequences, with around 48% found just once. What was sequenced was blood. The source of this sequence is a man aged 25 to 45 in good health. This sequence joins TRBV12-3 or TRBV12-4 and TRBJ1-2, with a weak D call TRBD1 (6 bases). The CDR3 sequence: CASSSGTTYGYTF. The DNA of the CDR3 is TGTGCCAGCAGTTCCGGGACAACCTATGGCTACACCTTC.